This TCR beta chain is from a study of T cell repertoires in cytomegalovirus infection. Across the whole study: Public TCR beta signatures were indicative of both CMV infection and a matching HLA type.

Trimming took 4 bases from V and 8 from J; bases not matched to a gene: 3. CDR1 and CDR2 (germline): SGHAT, FQNNGV. The CDR3 spans 14 residues. This clonotype was seen many times. The antigen remains unidentified. TCRdb independently ran MiXCR on the reads; one entry per CDR3 protein. Of roughly 190,000 distinct CDR3 sequences in the sample, roughly 9.8% were seen once. Study-level points and caveats: The ex vivo response was dominated by HLA-C-restricted CMV-specific TCR beta clonotypes.

V gene TRBV11-2 combines with J gene TRBJ2-2, with 11 nucleotides matching TRBD1. The sample comprised PBMCs. This clonotype was sampled from a human donor in good health (CMV status not recorded). Some clones in this sample may be carry-over from other donors' samples. Written as DNA, the CDR3 is TGTGCCAGCAGCTGGGACAGGGGGAAAGGGGAGCTGTTTTTT. This sequence encodes CASSWDRGKGELFF.